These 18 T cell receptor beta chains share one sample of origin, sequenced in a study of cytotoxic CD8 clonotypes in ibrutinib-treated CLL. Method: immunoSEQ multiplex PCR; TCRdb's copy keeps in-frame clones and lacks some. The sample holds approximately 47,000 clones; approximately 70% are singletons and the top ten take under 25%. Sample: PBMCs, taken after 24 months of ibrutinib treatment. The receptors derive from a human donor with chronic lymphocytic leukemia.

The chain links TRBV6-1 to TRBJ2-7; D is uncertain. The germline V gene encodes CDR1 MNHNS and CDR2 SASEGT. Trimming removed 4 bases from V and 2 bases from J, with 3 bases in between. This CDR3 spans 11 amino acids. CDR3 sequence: CASSVPYEQYF. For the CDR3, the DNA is TGTGCCAGCAGTGTACCCTACGAGCAGTACTTC.

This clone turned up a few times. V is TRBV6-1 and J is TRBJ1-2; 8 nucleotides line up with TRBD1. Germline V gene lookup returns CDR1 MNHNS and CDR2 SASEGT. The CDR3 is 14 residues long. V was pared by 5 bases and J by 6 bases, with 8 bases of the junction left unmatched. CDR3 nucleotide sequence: TGTGCCAGCAGTCCCGACAGGGGATGGGATGGCTACACCTTC. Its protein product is CASSPDRGWDGYTF.

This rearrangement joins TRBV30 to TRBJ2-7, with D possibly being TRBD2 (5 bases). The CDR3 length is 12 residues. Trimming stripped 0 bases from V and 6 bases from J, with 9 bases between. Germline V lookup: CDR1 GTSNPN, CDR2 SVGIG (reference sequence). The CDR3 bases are TGTGCCTGGAGTGTATCTAGCCTCGAGCAGTACTTC. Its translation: CAWSVSSLEQYF. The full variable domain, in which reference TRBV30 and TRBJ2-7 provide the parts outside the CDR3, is SQTIHQWPATLVQPVGSPLSLECTVEGTSNPNLYWYRQAAGRGLQLLFYSVGIGQISSEVPQNLSASRPQDRQFILSSKKLLLSDSGFYLCAWSVSSLEQYFGPGTRLTVT.

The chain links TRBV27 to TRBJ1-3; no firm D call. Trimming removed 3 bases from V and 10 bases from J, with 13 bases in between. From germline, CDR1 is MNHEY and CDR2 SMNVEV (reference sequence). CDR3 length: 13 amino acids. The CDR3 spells CASSLAAGGTIYF. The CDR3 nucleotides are TGTGCCAGCAGTTTGGCCGCCGGTGGAACCATATATTTT.

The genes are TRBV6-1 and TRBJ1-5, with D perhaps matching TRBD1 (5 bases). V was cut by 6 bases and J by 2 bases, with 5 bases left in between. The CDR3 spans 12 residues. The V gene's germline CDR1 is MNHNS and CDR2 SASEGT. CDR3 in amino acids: CASRQGNQPQHF. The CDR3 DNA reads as TGTGCCAGCAGACAGGGCAATCAGCCCCAGCATTTT.

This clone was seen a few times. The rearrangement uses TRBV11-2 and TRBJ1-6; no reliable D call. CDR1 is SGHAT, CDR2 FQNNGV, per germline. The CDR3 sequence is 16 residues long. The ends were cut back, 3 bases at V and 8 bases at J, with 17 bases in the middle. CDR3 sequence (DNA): TGTGCCAGCAGCTTCTCCCAGTACAGATGGGATTCACCCCTCCACTTT. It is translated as CASSFSQYRWDSPLHF. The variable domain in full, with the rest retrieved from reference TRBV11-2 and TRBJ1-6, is EAGVAQSPRYKIIEKRQSVAFWCNPISGHATLYWYQQILGQGPKLLIQFQNNGVVDDSQLPKDRFSAERLKGVDSTLKIQPAKLEDSAVYLCASSFSQYRWDSPLHFGNGTRLTVT.

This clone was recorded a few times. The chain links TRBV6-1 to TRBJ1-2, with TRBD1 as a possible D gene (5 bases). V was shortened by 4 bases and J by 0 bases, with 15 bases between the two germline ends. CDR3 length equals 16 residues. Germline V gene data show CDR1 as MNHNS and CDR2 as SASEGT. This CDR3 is CASSAAVQATNYGYTF. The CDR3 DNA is TGTGCCAGCAGTGCCGCCGTACAGGCAACTAACTATGGCTACACCTTC.

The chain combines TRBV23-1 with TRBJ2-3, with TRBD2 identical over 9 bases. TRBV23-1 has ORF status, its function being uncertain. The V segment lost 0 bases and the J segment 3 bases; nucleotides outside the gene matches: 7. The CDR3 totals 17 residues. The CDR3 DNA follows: TGCGCCAGCAGTCAATCGCTTAGCGGGGGTCAGACAGATACGCAGTATTTT. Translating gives CASSQSLSGGQTDTQYF.

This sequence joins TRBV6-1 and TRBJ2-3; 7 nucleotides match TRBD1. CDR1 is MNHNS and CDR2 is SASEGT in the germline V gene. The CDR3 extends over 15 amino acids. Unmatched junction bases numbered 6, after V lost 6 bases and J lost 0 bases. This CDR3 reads CASSPGTVSTDTQYF. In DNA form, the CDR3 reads TGTGCCAGCAGCCCCGGGACAGTCAGCACAGATACGCAGTATTTT.

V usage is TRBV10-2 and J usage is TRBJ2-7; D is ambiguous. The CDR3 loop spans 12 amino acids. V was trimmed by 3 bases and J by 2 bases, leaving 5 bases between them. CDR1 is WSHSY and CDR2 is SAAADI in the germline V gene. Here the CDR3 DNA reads TGCGCCAGCAGTGATCAGCCCTACGAGCAGTACTTC. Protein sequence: CASSDQPYEQYF.

As DNA, the CDR3 is TGTGCCAGCAGCCCCCGCGGGACTAGCTTGGCCGAGCAGTACTTC. It codes for CASSPRGTSLAEQYF. The chain joins TRBV9 to TRBJ2-7, with TRBD2 matching 9 bases. Germline-derived CDR1 and CDR2 are SGDLS and YYNGEE. The CDR3 loop spans 15 amino acids. Trimming took 4 bases from V and 6 from J; bases not matched to a gene: 11.

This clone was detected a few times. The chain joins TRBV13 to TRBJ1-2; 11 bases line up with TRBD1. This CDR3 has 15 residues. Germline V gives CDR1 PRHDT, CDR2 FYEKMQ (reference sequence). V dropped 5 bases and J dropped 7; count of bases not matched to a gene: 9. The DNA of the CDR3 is TGTGCCAGCAGCAAACGCCAGGGACAGGGGGGTGGCTACACCTTC. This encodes CASSKRQGQGGGYTF.

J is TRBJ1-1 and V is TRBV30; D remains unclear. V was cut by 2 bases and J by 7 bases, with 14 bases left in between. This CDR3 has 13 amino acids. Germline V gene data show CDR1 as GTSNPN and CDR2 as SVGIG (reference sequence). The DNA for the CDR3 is TGTGCCTGGAGTTCAACCGCATCTATTGAAGCTTTCTTT. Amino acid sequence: CAWSSTASIEAFF.

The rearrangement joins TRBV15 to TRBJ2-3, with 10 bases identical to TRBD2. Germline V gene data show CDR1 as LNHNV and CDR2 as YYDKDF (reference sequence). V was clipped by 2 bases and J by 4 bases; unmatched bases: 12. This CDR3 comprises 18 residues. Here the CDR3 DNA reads TGTGCCACCAGCAGACCCAATCCCCTAGCGGGAGAAGCAGATACGCAGTATTTT. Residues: CATSRPNPLAGEADTQYF.

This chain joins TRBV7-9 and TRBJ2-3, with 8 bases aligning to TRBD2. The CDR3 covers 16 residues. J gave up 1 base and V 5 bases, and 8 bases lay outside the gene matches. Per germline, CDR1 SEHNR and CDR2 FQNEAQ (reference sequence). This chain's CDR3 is CASSPSRRGGTDTQYF. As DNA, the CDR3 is TGTGCCAGCAGCCCCTCTAGGCGGGGGGGCACAGATACGCAGTATTTT.

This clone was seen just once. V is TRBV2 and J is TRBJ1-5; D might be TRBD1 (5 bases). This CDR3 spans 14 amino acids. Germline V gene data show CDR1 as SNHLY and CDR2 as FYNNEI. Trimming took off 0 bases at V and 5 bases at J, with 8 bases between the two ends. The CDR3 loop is CASSEAAGYQPQHF. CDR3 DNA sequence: TGTGCCAGCAGTGAAGCGGCAGGGTATCAGCCCCAGCATTTT.

This CDR3 reads CASSPGLAGVPKYEQYF. CDR3 nucleotide sequence: TGCGCCAGCAGCCCGGGACTAGCGGGAGTCCCCAAATACGAGCAGTACTTC. This chain links TRBV5-1 with TRBJ2-7; 14 bases are shared with TRBD2. Germline V gives CDR1 SGHRS, CDR2 YFSETQ. The V segment lost 4 bases and the J segment 4 bases; nucleotides outside the gene matches: 10. The CDR3 length is 17 residues.

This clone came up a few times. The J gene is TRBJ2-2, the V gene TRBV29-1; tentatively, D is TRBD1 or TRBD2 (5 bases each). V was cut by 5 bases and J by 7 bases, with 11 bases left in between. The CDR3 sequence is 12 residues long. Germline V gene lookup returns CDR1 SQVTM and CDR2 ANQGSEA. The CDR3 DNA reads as TGCAGCGTTTTCTCGAGGGGCGGGGAGCTGTTTTTT. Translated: CSVFSRGGELFF.